This T cell receptor beta chain was sequenced in a study of blood T cell repertoires in COVID-19. The overall study: PBMCs, B-cell-depleted T cells, or T cells provided the cDNA or gDNA that made up the material.

This CDR3 region has 16 residues. From germline, CDR1 is KGHDR and CDR2 SFDVKD. Trimming took 8 bases from V and 4 from J, leaving 19 bases between them. Sequenced by immunoSEQ multiplex PCR; TCRdb stores in-frame clones only, minus some. The sample has about 240,000 clones, about 80% seen once. The age range of participants was 18 to 89 years, with residence in around 22 US areas. What was sequenced was PBMCs or T cells enriched from blood (not recorded which). This sequence originates from a woman between 40 and 50 years old who had been exposed to COVID-19. This chain links TRBV24-1 with TRBJ2-2; a weak D match, TRBD1 (7 bases). This CDR3 reads CATNSQGGAGTGELFF. The CDR3 region has the DNA TGTGCCACCAACAGTCAGGGGGGCGCGGGCACCGGGGAGCTGTTTTTT.